The clone carrying this T cell receptor (beta chain) was seen a handful of times. Its target is unknown. This sample is part of a study of identical twins. Study findings and constraints: Abundant beta clonotypes from cord blood bore fewer insertions; memory repertoires lacked this pattern.

In TCRdb, the 5' RACE reads were re-called with MiXCR into one record per CDR3 protein. The table has under 900,000 distinct CDR3 sequences, 18% seen once. The CDR3 sequence is 14 residues long. Per the germline V gene, CDR1 is KGHSH and CDR2 is LQKENI. V lost 2 bases, J lost 3 bases, and 1 base stayed unmatched. The same sample was also studied in work on T cells expressing NK-cell markers. That work contributes: In several experiments, sorting was confined to alpha-beta TCR T cells through use of an anti-gamma-delta TCR antibody. Dominant NKG2C+ clonotypes made up roughly 1.0-7.0% of CD8+ T cells in a handful of donors. The same clonotypes also predominated in the CD3+CD56-NKG2C+ fraction of several donors.

The sequence was collected from a woman in her late teens or twenties in good health. Sequencing was carried out using PBMCs. This chain links TRBV18 with TRBJ1-5, with 7 bases aligning to TRBD1. The CDR3 sequence is CASSPTGANQPQHF. CDR3 DNA: TGTGCCAGCTCACCAACAGGGGCCAATCAGCCCCAGCATTTT.